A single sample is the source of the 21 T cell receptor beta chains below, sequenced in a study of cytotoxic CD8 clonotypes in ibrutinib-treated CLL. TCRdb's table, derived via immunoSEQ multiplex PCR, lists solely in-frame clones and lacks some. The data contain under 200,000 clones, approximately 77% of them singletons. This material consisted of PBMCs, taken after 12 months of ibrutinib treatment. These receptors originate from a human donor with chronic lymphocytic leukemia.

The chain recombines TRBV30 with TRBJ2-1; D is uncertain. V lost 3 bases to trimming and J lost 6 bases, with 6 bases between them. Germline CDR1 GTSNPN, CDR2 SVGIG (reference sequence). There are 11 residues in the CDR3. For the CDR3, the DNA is TGTGCCTGGAGGACCACCAATGAGCAGTTCTTC. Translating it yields CAWRTTNEQFF. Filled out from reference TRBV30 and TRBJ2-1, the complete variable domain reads SQTIHQWPATLVQPVGSPLSLECTVEGTSNPNLYWYRQAAGRGLQLLFYSVGIGQISSEVPQNLSASRPQDRQFILSSKKLLLSDSGFYLCAWRTTNEQFFGPGTRLTVL.

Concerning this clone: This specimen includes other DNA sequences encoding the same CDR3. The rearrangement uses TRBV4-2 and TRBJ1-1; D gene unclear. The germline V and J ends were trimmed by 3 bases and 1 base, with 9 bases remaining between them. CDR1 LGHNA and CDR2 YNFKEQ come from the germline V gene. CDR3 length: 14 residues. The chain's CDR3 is CASSHATGNTEAFF. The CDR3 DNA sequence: TGTGCCAGCAGCCACGCGACGGGGAACACTGAAGCTTTCTTT.

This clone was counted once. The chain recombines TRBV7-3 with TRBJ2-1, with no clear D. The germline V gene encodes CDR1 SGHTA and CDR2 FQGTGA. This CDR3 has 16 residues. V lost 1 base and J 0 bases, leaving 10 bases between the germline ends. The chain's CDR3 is CASSLSPESSYNEQFF. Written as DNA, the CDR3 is TGTGCCAGCAGCTTAAGTCCGGAAAGCTCCTACAATGAGCAGTTCTTC.

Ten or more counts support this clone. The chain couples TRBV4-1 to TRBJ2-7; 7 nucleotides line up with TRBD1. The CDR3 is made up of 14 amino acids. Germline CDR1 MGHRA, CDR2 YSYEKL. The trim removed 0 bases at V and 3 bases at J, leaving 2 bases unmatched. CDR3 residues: CASSQEPGGYEQYF. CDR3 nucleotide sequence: TGCGCCAGCAGCCAAGAGCCAGGGGGCTACGAGCAGTACTTC.

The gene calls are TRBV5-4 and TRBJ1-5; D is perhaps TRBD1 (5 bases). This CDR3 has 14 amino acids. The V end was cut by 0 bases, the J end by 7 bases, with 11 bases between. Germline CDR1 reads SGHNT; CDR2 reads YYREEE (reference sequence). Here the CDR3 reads CASSLGRVGQPQHF. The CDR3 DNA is TGTGCCAGCAGCTTGGGCAGGGTTGGACAGCCCCAGCATTTT.

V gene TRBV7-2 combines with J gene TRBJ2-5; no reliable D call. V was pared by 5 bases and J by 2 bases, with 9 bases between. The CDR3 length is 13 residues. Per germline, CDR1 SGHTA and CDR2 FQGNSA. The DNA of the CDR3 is TGTGCCAGCAGCCAATCAATACAAGAGACCCAGTACTTC. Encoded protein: CASSQSIQETQYF.

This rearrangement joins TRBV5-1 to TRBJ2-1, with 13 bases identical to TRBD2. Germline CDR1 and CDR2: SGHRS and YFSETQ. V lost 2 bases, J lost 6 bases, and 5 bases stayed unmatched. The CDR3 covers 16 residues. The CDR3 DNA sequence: TGCGCCAGCAGCTTAGCCGGGACTAGCGGGACCAATGAGCAGTTCTTC. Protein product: CASSLAGTSGTNEQFF.

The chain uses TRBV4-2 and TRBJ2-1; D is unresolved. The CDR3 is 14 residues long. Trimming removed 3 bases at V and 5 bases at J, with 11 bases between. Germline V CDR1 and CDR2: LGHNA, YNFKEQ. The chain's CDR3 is CASSHAAENNEQFF. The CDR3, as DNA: TGTGCCAGCAGCCATGCAGCTGAGAACAATGAGCAGTTCTTC.

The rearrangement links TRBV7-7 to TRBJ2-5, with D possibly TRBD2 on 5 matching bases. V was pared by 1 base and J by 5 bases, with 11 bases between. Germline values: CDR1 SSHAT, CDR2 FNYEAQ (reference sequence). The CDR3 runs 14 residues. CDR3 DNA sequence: TGTGCCAGCAGCTTAGGTAGAAGGGAGGAGACCCAGTACTTC. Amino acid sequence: CASSLGRREETQYF.

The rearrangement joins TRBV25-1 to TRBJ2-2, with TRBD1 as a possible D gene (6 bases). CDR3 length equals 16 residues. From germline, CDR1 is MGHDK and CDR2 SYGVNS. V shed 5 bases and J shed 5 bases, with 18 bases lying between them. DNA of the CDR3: TGTGCCAGCAGTCCACACAGGATTCAGGGGACCGGGGAGCTGTTTTTT. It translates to CASSPHRIQGTGELFF.

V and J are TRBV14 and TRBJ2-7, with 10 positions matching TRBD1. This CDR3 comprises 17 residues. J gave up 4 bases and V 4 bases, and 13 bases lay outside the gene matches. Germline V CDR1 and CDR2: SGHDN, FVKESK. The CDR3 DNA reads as TGTGCCAGCAGCCCCAGATTCCGTGGACAGGGGGTGTACGAGCAGTACTTC. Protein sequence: CASSPRFRGQGVYEQYF.

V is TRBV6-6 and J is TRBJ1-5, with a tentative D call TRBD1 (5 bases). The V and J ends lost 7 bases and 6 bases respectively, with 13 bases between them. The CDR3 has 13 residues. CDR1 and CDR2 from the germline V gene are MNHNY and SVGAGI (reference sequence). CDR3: CASTRENRQPQHF. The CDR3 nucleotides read TGTGCCAGCACCAGGGAAAATCGTCAGCCCCAGCATTTT.

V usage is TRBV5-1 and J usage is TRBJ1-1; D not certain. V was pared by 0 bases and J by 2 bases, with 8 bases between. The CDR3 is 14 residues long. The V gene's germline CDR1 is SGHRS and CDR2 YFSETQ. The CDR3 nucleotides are TGCGCCAGCAGCTTGGATAACCTCAACACTGAAGCTTTCTTT. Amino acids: CASSLDNLNTEAFF.

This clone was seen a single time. CDR3 sequence reads: CASRPTRSVETQYF. The DNA for the CDR3 is TGCGCCAGCAGGCCGACTAGGTCGGTAGAGACCCAGTACTTC. The chain combines TRBV5-1 with TRBJ2-5; possibly TRBD2 for D (6 bases). The germline V gene has CDR1 SGHRS and CDR2 YFSETQ. The CDR3 covers 14 residues. Deletions cut 5 bases from V and 4 bases from J, with 15 bases between. The whole variable domain, filled in from reference TRBV5-1 and TRBJ2-5, reads KAGVTQTPRYLIKTRGQQVTLSCSPISGHRSVSWYQQTPGQGLQFLFEYFSETQRNKGNFPGRFSGRQFSNSRSEMNVSTLELGDSALYLCASRPTRSVETQYFGPGTRLLVL.

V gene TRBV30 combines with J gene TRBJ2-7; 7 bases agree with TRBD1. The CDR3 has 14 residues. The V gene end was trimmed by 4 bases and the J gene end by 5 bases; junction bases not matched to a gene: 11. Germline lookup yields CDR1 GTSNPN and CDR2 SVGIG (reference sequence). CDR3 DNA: TGTGCCTGGACCCGAGGGACAGCCTACAACGAGCAGTACTTC. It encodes CAWTRGTAYNEQYF.

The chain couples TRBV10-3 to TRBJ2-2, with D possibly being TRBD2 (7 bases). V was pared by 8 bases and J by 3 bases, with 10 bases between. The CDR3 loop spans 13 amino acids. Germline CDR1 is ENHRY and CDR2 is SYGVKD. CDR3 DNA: TGTGCCATCGGAGGGGGGGACACCGGGGAGCTGTTTTTT. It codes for CAIGGGDTGELFF.

The CDR3 DNA reads as TGTGCCAGCAGCTCCGGACAGGATAATTCACCCCTCCACTTT. Residues: CASSSGQDNSPLHF. The rearrangement links TRBV7-2 to TRBJ1-6; 7 bases align to TRBD1. V dropped 4 bases and J dropped 5; count of bases not matched to a gene: 2. The CDR3 covers 14 residues. Germline V gives CDR1 SGHTA, CDR2 FQGNSA.

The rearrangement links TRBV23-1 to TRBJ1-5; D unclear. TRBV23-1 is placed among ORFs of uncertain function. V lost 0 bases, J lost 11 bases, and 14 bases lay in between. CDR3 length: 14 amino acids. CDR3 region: CASSQSREWATQHF. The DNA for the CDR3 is TGCGCCAGCAGTCAATCGAGGGAATGGGCGACCCAGCATTTT.

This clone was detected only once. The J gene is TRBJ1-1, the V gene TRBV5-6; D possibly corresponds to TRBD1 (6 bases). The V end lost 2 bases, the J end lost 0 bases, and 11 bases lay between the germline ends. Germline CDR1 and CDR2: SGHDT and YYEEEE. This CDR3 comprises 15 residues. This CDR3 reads CASSFPQGMNTEAFF. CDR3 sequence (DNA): TGTGCCAGCAGCTTCCCCCAGGGGATGAACACTGAAGCTTTCTTT.

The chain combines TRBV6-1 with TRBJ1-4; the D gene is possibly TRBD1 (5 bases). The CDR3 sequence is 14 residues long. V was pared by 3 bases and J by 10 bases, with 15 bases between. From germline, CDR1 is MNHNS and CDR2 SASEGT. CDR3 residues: CASSEGRTGVKLFF. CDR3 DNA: TGTGCCAGCAGTGAGGGACGCACCGGGGTAAAACTGTTTTTT.

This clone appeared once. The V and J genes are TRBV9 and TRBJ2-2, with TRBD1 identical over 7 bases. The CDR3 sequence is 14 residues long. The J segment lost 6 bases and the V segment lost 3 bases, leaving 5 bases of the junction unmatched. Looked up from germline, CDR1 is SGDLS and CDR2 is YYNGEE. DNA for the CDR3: TGTGCCAGCAGCGGAAACAGGGGAGCCGGGGAGCTGTTTTTT. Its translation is CASSGNRGAGELFF.